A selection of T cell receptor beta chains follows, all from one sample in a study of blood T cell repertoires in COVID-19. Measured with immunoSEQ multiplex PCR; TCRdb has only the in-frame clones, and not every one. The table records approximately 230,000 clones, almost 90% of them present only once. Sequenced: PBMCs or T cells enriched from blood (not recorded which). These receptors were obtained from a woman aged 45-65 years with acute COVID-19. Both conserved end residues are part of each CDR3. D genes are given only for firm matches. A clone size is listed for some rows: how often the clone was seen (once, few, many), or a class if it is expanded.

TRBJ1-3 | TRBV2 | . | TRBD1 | TGTGCCAGCAGTGAAGGGAGACAGGGGCTCTCTGGAAACACCATATATTTT | CASSEGRQGLSGNTIYF
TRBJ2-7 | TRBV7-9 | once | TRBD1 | TGTGCCAGCAGCTTAGCCGGGACAGAACTCTACGAGCAGTACTTC | CASSLAGTELYEQYF
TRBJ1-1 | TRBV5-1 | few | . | TGCGCCAGCAGCTCGGGAGACTACACTGAAGCTTTCTTT | CASSSGDYTEAFF
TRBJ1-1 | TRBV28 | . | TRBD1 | TGTGCCAGCAGTTCTGCGACAGGGATGCACACTGAAGCTTTCTTT | CASSSATGMHTEAFF
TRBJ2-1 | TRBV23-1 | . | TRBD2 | TGCGCCAGCAGTCAGACTAGCGGGAGGTACAATGAGCAGTTCTTC | CASSQTSGRYNEQFF
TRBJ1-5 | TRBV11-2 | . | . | TGTGCCAGCAGCTTAGCCGGGGGTAGCAATCAGCCCCAGCATTTT | CASSLAGGSNQPQHF
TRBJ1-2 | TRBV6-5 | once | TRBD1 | TGTGCCAGCAGGGGACAGGGAAGGAGCTATGGCTACACCTTC | CASRGQGRSYGYTF
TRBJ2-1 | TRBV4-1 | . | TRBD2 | TGCGCCAGCAGCTGGACTAGCGGGAGAGTAATTGAGCAGTTCTTC | CASSWTSGRVIEQFF
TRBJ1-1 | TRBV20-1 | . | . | TGCAGTGCTATCAGGGTTGGCGAAGCTTTCTTT | CSAIRVGEAFF
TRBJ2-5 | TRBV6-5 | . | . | TGTGCCAGCAGTTACTCGATTACTCAGGGCCAAGAGACCCAGTACTTC | CASSYSITQGQETQYF
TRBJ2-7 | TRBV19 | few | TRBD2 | TGTGCCAGTAGTAAGCCGGGACTAGCGGGAAGCGAGCAGTACTTC | CASSKPGLAGSEQYF
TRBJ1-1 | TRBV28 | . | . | TGTGCCAGCAGGGAGGACACTGAAGCTTTCTTT | CASREDTEAFF
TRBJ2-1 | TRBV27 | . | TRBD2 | TGTGCCAGCAGTCCGGGACTAGCGGGAGGGGGCTATGAGCAGTTCTTC | CASSPGLAGGGYEQFF
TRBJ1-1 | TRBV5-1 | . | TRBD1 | TGCGCCAGCAGCGTACGACAGGGTTTGAACACTGAAGCTTTCTTT | CASSVRQGLNTEAFF
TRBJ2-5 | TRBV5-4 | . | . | TGTGCCAGCAGCTTGGACAGGGACCAAGAGACCCAGTACTTC | CASSLDRDQETQYF